The clone carrying this T cell receptor (beta chain) was counted a few times. Antigen specificity is unknown. CDR1 SEHNR and CDR2 FQNEAQ come from the germline V gene (reference sequence). CDR3 length: 13 residues. V shed 6 bases and J shed 10 bases, with 17 bases lying between them. The data belong to a study of glioma-infiltrating T cells. Using RNA template, CDR3s of TCR alpha and beta were amplified with iRepertoire arm-PCR. TCRdb re-called the multiplex PCR reads with MiXCR, one entry per CDR3 protein. The sample lists about 110,000 distinct CDR3 sequences, less than 30% occurring once. Study-level points and caveats: Above-expected tissue-blood divergence occurred in all gliomas, most in low-grade ones. Tissue and blood shared very few CDR3 sequences.

This chain links TRBV7-9 with TRBJ2-3, with D tentatively TRBD1 or TRBD2 (5 bases each). This TCR was sampled from a human donor with low-grade glioma or glioblastoma, undergoing nonglioma brain surgery, or in good health (not recorded which). The sample taken for sequencing was glioma tissue, nonneoplastic brain tissue, or PBMCs (not recorded which). The CDR3 sequence: CASSRDPNPAQYF. CDR3 bases: TGTGCCAGCAGTAGGGACCCGAACCCGGCGCAGTATTTT.